Sequencing of this TCR beta chain was carried out in a study of T cell responses to AZD1222 COVID-19 vaccine. Study overall: Second-dose groups at about 4 or about 12 weeks were pooled. Points from the study as a whole: Seropositive status at baseline applied to only 5 or 6 AZD1222 recipients. Every sample of the repertoires postdated the peak T cell response. Spike-spanning, vaccine-associated CD4 TCRs were dominant at 160-218 and 743-854.

With respect to this clone: Its specificity is unknown.

Between the trimmed V and J ends, which lost 2 bases and 4 bases, there was a span of 15 bases. The V gene's germline CDR1 is SGHVS and CDR2 FNYEAQ. The CDR3 has 15 amino acids. The assay was immunoSEQ multiplex PCR, and TCRdb's table has in-frame clones only and misses some. This sample has about 150,000 clones, with 80% to 95% found just once. Source: peripheral blood, taken on day 0 of AZD1222 vaccination. The chain carries TRBV7-6 and TRBJ2-7; possibly TRBD2 for D (5 bases). The clonotype originates from an adult in good health. The CDR3 region is CASSLSFSSGYEQYF. The CDR3 coding sequence is TGTGCCAGCAGCTTAAGTTTCTCCAGCGGTTACGAGCAGTACTTC.